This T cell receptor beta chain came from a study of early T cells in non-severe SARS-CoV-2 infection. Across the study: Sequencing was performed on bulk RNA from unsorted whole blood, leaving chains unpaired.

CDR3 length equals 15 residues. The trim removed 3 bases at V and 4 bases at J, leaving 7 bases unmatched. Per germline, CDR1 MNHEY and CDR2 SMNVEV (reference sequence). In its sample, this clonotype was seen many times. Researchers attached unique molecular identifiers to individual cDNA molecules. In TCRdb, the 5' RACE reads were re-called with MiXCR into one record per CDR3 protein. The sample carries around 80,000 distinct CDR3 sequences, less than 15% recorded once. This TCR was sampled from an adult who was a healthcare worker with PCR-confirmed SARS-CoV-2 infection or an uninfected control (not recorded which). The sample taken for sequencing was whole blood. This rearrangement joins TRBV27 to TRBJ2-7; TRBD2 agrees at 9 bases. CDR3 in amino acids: CASSFRSSGTYEQYF. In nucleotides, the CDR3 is TGTGCCAGCAGTTTCCGTTCTAGCGGGACTTACGAGCAGTACTTC.